Following are 23 T cell receptor beta chains from one sample sequenced in a study of radiotherapy plus CTLA-4 blockade in lung cancer. Sequencing was performed with immunoSEQ multiplex PCR; in TCRdb, only in-frame clones are kept and a portion is missing. The sample lists 80,000 or so clones; more than 60% were seen once. The sequencing used peripheral blood, collected from a patient treated with radiotherapy plus ipilimumab. These receptors were taken from a human donor with non-small cell lung cancer whose response to radiotherapy plus ipilimumab could not be evaluated. Some clones in this sample may be carry-over from other donors' samples.

The chain has TRBV15 and TRBJ2-7; 12 bases agree with TRBD1. The CDR3 spans 14 residues. With 3 bases clipped from V and 9 bases from J, the junction kept 6 bases outside the gene matches. Germline CDR1 reads LNHNV; CDR2 reads YYDKDF (reference sequence). This CDR3 reads CATSRGQGAERQYF. For the CDR3, the DNA is TGTGCCACCAGCAGGGGACAGGGGGCTGAAAGGCAGTACTTC.

This clone was observed a single time. This chain joins TRBV27 and TRBJ2-2; D is uncertain. Trimming took off 0 bases at V and 4 bases at J, with 6 bases between the two ends. From germline, CDR1 is MNHEY and CDR2 SMNVEV (reference sequence). This CDR3 region has 14 residues. CDR3 loop: CASSLSVSTGELFF. CDR3 DNA sequence: TGTGCCAGCAGTTTATCGGTGAGCACCGGGGAGCTGTTTTTT.

CDR3 loop: CASSLGGTSGGHYEQYF. Here the CDR3 DNA reads TGTGCCAGCAGCTTAGGTGGGACTAGCGGGGGGCACTACGAGCAGTACTTC. The chain carries TRBV7-2 and TRBJ2-7, with TRBD2 matching over 15 bases. The CDR3 has 17 residues. Germline-derived CDR1 and CDR2 are SGHTA and FQGNSA. The V gene end was trimmed by 1 base and the J gene end by 3 bases; junction bases not matched to a gene: 4.

The chain couples TRBV5-5 to TRBJ1-1; no definite D call. Germline loops: CDR1 SGHKS, CDR2 YYEKEE (reference sequence). The CDR3 length is 13 residues. V lost 2 bases, J lost 8 bases, and 13 bases lay in between. CDR3 sequence: CASSLHRTGEAFF. The CDR3 nucleotides read TGTGCCAGCAGCTTACACCGGACGGGGGAAGCTTTCTTT.

The V gene is TRBV4-1, the J gene TRBJ1-2, with D maybe TRBD1 (6 bases). In germline, CDR1 is MGHRA, CDR2 YSYEKL. The CDR3 loop spans 14 amino acids. V gave up 0 bases and J gave up 5 bases, with 10 bases separating them. For the CDR3, the DNA is TGCGCCAGCAGCCAAGAAGGGACACTTTATGGCTACACCTTC. Residues: CASSQEGTLYGYTF.

The chain links TRBV15 to TRBJ1-2; D is possibly TRBD1 (5 bases). Germline CDR1 reads LNHNV; CDR2 reads YYDKDF (reference sequence). This CDR3 has 13 amino acids. V gave up 8 bases and J gave up 6 bases, with 16 bases separating them. CDR3 nucleotide sequence: TGTGCCACCTCGCACGGGGGTGGGAATGGCTACACCTTC. This translates into CATSHGGGNGYTF.

A single count supports this clone. The V call is TRBV6-5, the J call TRBJ2-7, with 8 nucleotides matching TRBD2. J lost 2 bases, V lost 7 bases, and 7 bases had no gene match. The CDR3 covers 14 residues. CDR1 is MNHEY and CDR2 is SVGAGI in the germline V gene. CDR3 protein: CASTRREGTYEQYF. DNA for the CDR3: TGTGCCAGCACCCGACGGGAGGGGACCTACGAGCAGTACTTC.

The gene calls are TRBV7-2 and TRBJ2-1; 9 bases line up with TRBD1. Germline V gene lookup returns CDR1 SGHTA and CDR2 FQGNSA. The CDR3 is 15 residues long. J was trimmed by 4 bases and V by 5 bases; bases with no gene match: 6. The CDR3 spells CASSSRDRVYNEQFF. The CDR3 DNA reads as TGTGCCAGCAGCAGCCGGGACAGGGTTTACAATGAGCAGTTCTTC. The full variable domain, completed using reference TRBV7-2 and TRBJ2-1, is GAGVSQSPSNKVTEKGKDVELRCDPISGHTALYWYRQSLGQGLEFLIYFQGNSAPDKSGLPSDRFSAERTGGSVSTLTIQRTQQEDSAVYLCASSSRDRVYNEQFFGPGTRLTVL.

This chain connects TRBV28 to TRBJ2-5, with TRBD1 matching over 9 bases. Losses at the gene ends were 4 bases for V and 8 bases for J; bases not matched to a gene: 8. CDR1 is MDHEN and CDR2 is SYDVKM in the germline V gene. This CDR3 contains 14 residues. The DNA of the CDR3 is TGTGCCAGCAGTTCTAGACAGGGGGAGGAAACCCAGTACTTC. Translation: CASSSRQGEETQYF.

J is TRBJ2-1 and V is TRBV2; 10 positions agree with TRBD2. Germline values: CDR1 SNHLY, CDR2 FYNNEI. The CDR3 is 15 amino acids. The V and J ends lost 4 bases and 12 bases, in that order; junction bases with no gene match: 12. CDR3 sequence (DNA): TGTGCCAGCAGTGGAGGGAGCGGGGGGGCTTTTGGGCAGTTCTTC. Amino acid sequence: CASSGGSGGAFGQFF.

This clone has just a few counts. The gene calls are TRBV28 and TRBJ1-2, with D perhaps matching TRBD1 (5 bases). This CDR3 comprises 12 residues. The V gene's germline CDR1 is MDHEN and CDR2 SYDVKM. The V and J ends lost 10 bases and 8 bases respectively, with 17 bases between them. CDR3 amino acids: CATLRQGQGYTF. CDR3 bases: TGTGCCACCCTGAGGCAGGGTCAAGGCTACACCTTC.

The J gene is TRBJ2-7, the V gene TRBV7-2; 9 bases match TRBD1. V dropped 5 bases and J dropped 5; count of bases not matched to a gene: 7. This CDR3 has 14 amino acids. Germline assignment: CDR1 SGHTA and CDR2 FQGNSA. The CDR3 nucleotides are TGTGCCAGCAGCCCGGACAGGGGATTACACGAGCAGTACTTC. Residues: CASSPDRGLHEQYF.

This clone was counted only a few times. The V and J genes are TRBV27 and TRBJ1-2, with TRBD1 as a possible D gene (6 bases). The germline V and J ends were trimmed by 1 base and 4 bases, with 16 bases remaining between them. The CDR3 runs to 16 residues. From germline, CDR1 is MNHEY and CDR2 SMNVEV (reference sequence). CDR3 in DNA: TGTGCCAGCAGTTTATGGGAGGGGGGGCGCCCCTATGGCTACACCTTC. Amino acids: CASSLWEGGRPYGYTF.

The chain joins TRBV30 to TRBJ1-2; 11 bases are a match to TRBD1. Per germline, CDR1 GTSNPN and CDR2 SVGIG (reference sequence). The length of the CDR3 is 15 residues. V lost 2 bases, J lost 6 bases, and 8 bases stayed unmatched. In nucleotides, the CDR3 is TGTGCCTGGAGTTCCCGGACAGGGGGCGCACATGGCTACACCTTC. Translation gives CAWSSRTGGAHGYTF.

The rearrangement uses TRBV5-1 and TRBJ1-6; D gene uncertain. The germline V gene encodes CDR1 SGHRS and CDR2 YFSETQ. The CDR3 length is 14 residues. V gave up 0 bases and J gave up 6 bases, with 7 bases separating them. CDR3 region: CASSLGQVNSPLHF. The CDR3 DNA is TGCGCCAGCAGCTTGGGCCAGGTTAATTCACCCCTCCACTTT.

Comment on this clone: In the same sample, other DNA sequences code for this CDR3. The rearrangement uses TRBV5-1 and TRBJ2-3, with TRBD2 matching 10 bases. Germline CDR1 reads SGHRS; CDR2 reads YFSETQ. This CDR3 is built from 16 residues. With 0 bases clipped from V and 3 bases from J, the junction kept 4 bases outside the gene matches. CDR3 amino acids: CASSLEGSGGTDTQYF. CDR3 DNA sequence: TGCGCCAGCAGCTTGGAGGGTAGCGGGGGGACAGATACGCAGTATTTT.

V and J are TRBV5-5 and TRBJ2-7, with 8 bases identical to TRBD1. The V gene's germline CDR1 is SGHKS and CDR2 YYEKEE (reference sequence). The CDR3 spans 14 residues. V was pared by 4 bases and J by 6 bases, with 9 bases of the junction left unmatched. The CDR3 sequence: CASSTGQGTTEQYF. The CDR3 DNA reads as TGTGCCAGCAGCACTGGACAGGGTACTACCGAGCAGTACTTC.

This clone has just a few counts. Germline and junction disagree at one end, which may indicate a read error. Written as DNA, the CDR3 is TGTGCTAGCAGCTTGGATGCGGGTCAGACCCAGTACTTC. Translation: CASSLDAGQTQYF. This chain uses TRBV7-7 with TRBJ2-5, with D tentatively TRBD2 (5 bases). The germline V gene has CDR1 SSHAT and CDR2 FNYEAQ (reference sequence). This CDR3 has 13 amino acids.

The table lists this clone with a count of one. V gene TRBV5-1 combines with J gene TRBJ2-5, with D perhaps TRBD1 (6 bases). The germline V gene has CDR1 SGHRS and CDR2 YFSETQ. Trimming took 5 bases from V and 5 from J, leaving 19 bases between them. CDR3 size: 15 residues. The CDR3 DNA is TGCGCCAGCAGACCCCAAGTCGCAGGGGTGGAGACCCAGTACTTC. Protein product: CASRPQVAGVETQYF.

The table lists this clone with a few counts. The chain couples TRBV28 to TRBJ2-7; 11 bases line up with TRBD2. This CDR3 is built from 15 residues. After removal of 6 bases from V and 7 bases from J, the junction contained 11 bases not matched to a gene. Germline V CDR1 and CDR2: MDHEN, SYDVKM. CDR3 coding DNA: TGTGCCAGCAGGCCCCTACTAGCGGGGGCCGGGGAGCAGTACTTC. Protein product: CASRPLLAGAGEQYF.

This clone was seen only a few times. V and J are TRBV6-1 and TRBJ2-1, with 7 bases lining up with TRBD1. The CDR3 contains 12 residues. V was pared by 6 bases and J by 10 bases, with 6 bases of the junction left unmatched. The germline gives CDR1 MNHNS, CDR2 SASEGT. CDR3 coding DNA: TGTGCCAGCAGCCTAAACAGGGGAGAGCAGTTCTTC. This codes for CASSLNRGEQFF.

The chain links TRBV20-1 to TRBJ2-7; D not resolved. The CDR3 consists of 11 residues. Trimming removed 4 bases at V and 3 bases at J, with 7 bases between. In germline, CDR1 is DFQATT, CDR2 SNEGSKA (reference sequence). The CDR3 sequence: CSANFHYEQYF. CDR3 coding DNA: TGCAGTGCTAACTTTCACTACGAGCAGTACTTC.

The chain has TRBV6-1 and TRBJ1-4; 7 nucleotides agree with TRBD1. J gave up 8 bases and V 4 bases, and 7 bases lay outside the gene matches. This CDR3 has 14 residues. Germline loops: CDR1 MNHNS, CDR2 SASEGT. Here the CDR3 DNA reads TGTGCCAGCAGTGTACAGGGGAGAGAGGAAAAACTGTTTTTT. This encodes CASSVQGREEKLFF.